This paragraph covers one T cell receptor beta chain sequence. Its cognate antigen has yet to be identified. The record has no base qualities; no much larger clone is one base away. The entry originates in a study of OX40 agonist ivuxolimab in advanced cancers. Regarding the complete study: Ivuxolimab was an agonistic, fully human IgG2 monoclonal antibody directed against OX40 (CD134), a costimulatory receptor. Peripheral TCRbeta sequencing was intended to test whether TCR sequence diversity was altered and clonal T-cell expansion was caused by ivuxolimab. In the dose-escalation cohort, 65% to 90% of patients were male, and the mean age was approximately 64 years, with a range of 23 to 79. Of the 50 to 55 patients in dose escalation, around 20 had hepatocellular carcinoma, some 15 had melanoma, 9 had renal cell carcinoma and 9 had head and neck cancer. Intravenous ivuxolimab was administered to patients every 2 weeks at six dose levels: 0.01, 0.1, 0.3, 1.5, 3 and 10 mg/kg. Three dose-escalation patients achieved partial responses, one with hepatocellular carcinoma and two with cutaneous melanoma. The monotherapy dose-escalation portion (N of about 57 patients) of the phase I ivuxolimab trial is reported in the paper. Prior anti-PD-1, anti-PD-L1 or anti-CTLA-4 therapy was permitted, and about 40% of dose-escalation patients had received checkpoint inhibitors. Broad study findings and their caveats: The antigen specificity of the peripheral T cells that underwent clonal expansion was not determined. At doses of 0.1 to 3.0 mg/kg, clonal expansion of both CD4+ and CD8+ T cells in blood was seen between baseline and week 6. Partial responders in the 0.1-3.0 mg/kg groups had among the lowest normalized peripheral clonal expansion, especially among CD8+ T cells. After ivuxolimab, more expanded clones were found on average in CD8+ T cells than in CD4+ T cells. Low levels of normalized T-cell clonal expansion were also seen in some nonresponding patients.

V has 7 bases trimmed and J has 7 bases trimmed; junction bases matching no gene number 7. The CDR3 has 13 amino acids, counting the end cysteine and phenylalanine. Only the CDR3 DNA stays, 39 bases, in frame from base 1. The germline V gene specifies SQVTM as CDR1 and ANQGSEA as CDR2. The trial excluded patients who had a history of autoimmune disease or who were on systemic immunosuppression. In every dose cohort, peripheral blood was drawn for TCR sequencing at baseline, cycle 4 day 1, and cycle 7 day 1. Samples came from an open-label, multicenter, first-in-human phase I dose-escalation trial of ivuxolimab. Adults with locally advanced or metastatic head and neck squamous cell, hepatocellular, melanoma or renal cell carcinoma were enrolled in the trial. CD4+ and CD8+ T cells were sorted separately from peripheral blood before TCR sequencing. To sequence the TCRbeta CDR3 region, genomic DNA was isolated from the sorted cells. The immunoSEQ Assay was used to sequence the TCRbeta CDR3 regions. The source is immuneACCESS, and TCRdb retained only in-frame sequences with V and J called. Part of the clones is not carried over; for the studies checked, unresolved V genes explain less than half of this, and the remainder is unexplained. For this sample there are tens of thousands of clones; roughly nine tenths appear just once. Together, the top ten hold roughly 1.1% of the sample.

The chain is made from TRBV29-1 and TRBJ1-4; TRBD1 agrees with 9 junctional bases. The sequence derives from an adult with an advanced solid tumor such as melanoma, head and neck, liver or kidney cancer. The material was CD4+ or CD8+ T cells sorted from blood, obtained in a trial of the OX40 agonist ivuxolimab. The DNA sequence is TGCAGCGCCCGTGGGACAGGGCGTGAAAAACTGTTTTTT. The translation is CSARGTGREKLFF. Where the CDR3 stops, the reference TRBV29-1 and TRBJ1-4 genes take over; the full variable domain is SAVISQKPSRDICQRGTSLTIQCQVDSQVTMMFWYRQQPGQSLTLIATANQGSEATYESGFVIDKFPISRPNLTFSTLTVSNMSPEDSSIYLCSARGTGREKLFFGSGTQLSVL.